The 6 T cell receptor beta chains below all came from one sample that was sequenced in a study of blood T cell repertoires in COVID-19. Sequencing used immunoSEQ multiplex PCR; TCRdb keeps in-frame clones, though not all of them. Of about 140,000 clones detected, more than 75% appear once; the ten largest clones hold 8% to 9%. The material sequenced was peripheral blood. These TCRs come from a woman aged 45-65 years with active or convalescent COVID-19.

This chain joins TRBV11-2 and TRBJ2-2; D ambiguous. The CDR3 totals 13 residues. V shed 2 bases and J shed 3 bases, with 4 bases lying between them. CDR1 is SGHAT, CDR2 FQNNGV, per germline. The CDR3 spells CASSLSYTGELFF. The CDR3 nucleotides read TGTGCCAGCAGCTTATCCTACACCGGGGAGCTGTTTTTT.

This clone came up a few times. The chain joins TRBV19 to TRBJ2-6; D is unclear. Germline V gives CDR1 LNHDA, CDR2 SQIVND (reference sequence). V dropped 6 bases and J dropped 0 bases, with 9 bases sitting between them. This CDR3 contains 15 residues. The CDR3 DNA is TGTGCCAGTAGGTCCCCTAACTCTGGGGCCAACGTCCTGACTTTC. Its protein product is CASRSPNSGANVLTF.

The rearrangement uses TRBV3-1 (or the pseudogene TRBV3-2) and TRBJ2-1; a possible D gene is TRBD2 (7 bases). Germline V gene data show CDR1 as LGHDT and CDR2 as YNNKEL (reference sequence). This CDR3 has 15 amino acids. The V and J ends lost 6 bases and 6 bases respectively, with 18 bases between them. The DNA for the CDR3 is TGTGCCAGCAGGGACAGAGCGGGGTACGTCAATGAGCAGTTCTTC. Residues: CASRDRAGYVNEQFF.

The gene calls are TRBV7-6 and TRBJ1-2, with 12 bases identical to TRBD1. Per germline, CDR1 SGHVS and CDR2 FNYEAQ. CDR3 length: 18 amino acids. V shed 0 bases, J shed 5 bases, and the junction held 10 bases outside the gene matches. CDR3 bases: TGTGCCAGCAGCTTAGCTCCGGGACAGGGGGCCTTCTTGTATGGCTACACCTTC. Translating gives CASSLAPGQGAFLYGYTF. Variable domain in full (rest from reference TRBV7-6 and TRBJ1-2): GAGVSQSPRYKVTKRGQDVALRCDPISGHVSLYWYRQALGQGPEFLTYFNYEAQQDKSGLPNDRFSAERPEGSISTLTIQRTEQRDSAMYRCASSLAPGQGAFLYGYTFGSGTRLTVV.

The genes are TRBV27 and TRBJ2-3; D gene uncertain. Germline assignment: CDR1 MNHEY and CDR2 SMNVEV (reference sequence). The CDR3 runs to 14 residues. V lost 8 bases to trimming and J lost 0 bases, with 12 bases between them. The CDR3 bases are TGTGCCAGCGGTGTTTTTGAGAGCACAGATACGCAGTATTTT. Translated: CASGVFESTDTQYF.

The sample holds a few counts of this clone. The chain has TRBV7-2 and TRBJ2-1; D call uncertain. The germline V and J ends were trimmed by 10 bases and 0 bases, with 7 bases remaining between them. Per germline, CDR1 SGHTA and CDR2 FQGNSA. CDR3 length: 12 amino acids. CDR3 in amino acids: CATRSSYNEQFF. Written as DNA, the CDR3 is TGTGCCACCCGGAGCTCCTACAATGAGCAGTTCTTC.